The clone carrying this TCR beta chain was counted only a few times. Antigen specificity is unknown. This sample was included in a study of T-cell reconstitution after alpha-beta-depleted transplantation in children. Points from the study as a whole: The study reportedly traced alpha-beta T cells about two months after transplant to several hundred expanded graft clones. Hyperexpanded clones declined; after one year, newly produced T cells mostly supplied diversity. Some patients owed their high day-60 TCRbeta diversity to surviving recipient T cells and thymic progenitors.

Trimming pared 6 bases from V and 0 bases from J, leaving 15 bases between. Germline CDR1 DFQATT, CDR2 SNEGSKA (reference sequence). This CDR3 is built from 14 residues. For TCRbeta, the library was prepared with unique molecular identifiers. TCRdb used MiXCR to reprocess the PCR reads, holding one entry per CDR3 protein. The sample lists 500,000 to 650,000 distinct CDR3 sequences; approximately 12% were seen once. This chain links TRBV20-1 with TRBJ2-7, with D possibly being TRBD2 (5 bases). The clonotype was recovered from a male patient between 5 and 17 years old who had a stem cell transplant for acute myeloid leukemia, so the T cells may come from the graft donor. The material was PBMCs, mostly from graft donor cells, obtained 360 days after TCRalphabeta/CD19-depleted stem cell transplant. DNA for the CDR3: TGCAGTGCCCCGAGGACTGGAATCTCCTACGAGCAGTACTTC. Translated, it gives CSAPRTGISYEQYF.